The 8 T cell receptor beta chains below all came from one sample that was sequenced in a study of OX40 agonist ivuxolimab in advanced cancers. Method: immunoSEQ multiplex PCR; TCRdb's copy keeps in-frame clones and lacks some. The sample consists of around 19,000 clones, 70% to 90% of them appearing once. The input for sequencing was CD4+ or CD8+ T cells sorted from blood, taken in a trial of the OX40 agonist ivuxolimab. The source is an adult with an advanced solid tumor such as melanoma, head and neck, liver or kidney cancer.

This sequence joins TRBV11-2 and TRBJ2-7; tentatively, D is TRBD2 (5 bases). Deletions cut 2 bases from V and 1 base from J, with 15 bases between. This CDR3 is 16 amino acids long. The germline V gene encodes CDR1 SGHAT and CDR2 FQNNGV. In nucleotides, the CDR3 is TGTGCCAGCAGCTTAATCTTAAGCGGAAGATCCTACGAGCAGTACTTC. Translation gives CASSLILSGRSYEQYF.

V and J are TRBV29-1 and TRBJ2-5; D gene unclear. The length of the CDR3 is 13 residues. V was clipped by 4 bases and J by 9 bases, with 18 bases between them. Germline CDR1 SQVTM, CDR2 ANQGSEA. CDR3 DNA sequence: TGCAGCGTTGGGAGTTTACGTGGTCCGGCCCAGTACTTC. This encodes CSVGSLRGPAQYF.

The V and J genes are TRBV6-1 and TRBJ1-4; 9 nucleotides agree with TRBD1. The CDR3 is made up of 16 amino acids. V lost 2 bases, J lost 7 bases, and 8 bases stayed unmatched. In germline, CDR1 is MNHNS, CDR2 SASEGT. CDR3 sequence reads: CASSERDRVLGEKLFF. Written as DNA, the CDR3 is TGTGCCAGCAGTGAAAGGGACAGGGTGTTGGGTGAAAAACTGTTTTTT.

The rearrangement joins TRBV10-1 to TRBJ2-4, with D possibly being TRBD1 (6 bases). V lost 2 bases, J lost 5 bases, and 13 bases lay in between. The CDR3 runs to 15 residues. Germline values: CDR1 WNHNN, CDR2 SYGVQD (reference sequence). The CDR3 DNA sequence: TGCGCCAGCAGTGAGCTGGGGGCTGGCGAAAACATTCAGTACTTC. This encodes CASSELGAGENIQYF.

The chain is built from TRBV19 and TRBJ2-2, with 11 positions matching TRBD2. V dropped 6 bases and J dropped 5; count of bases not matched to a gene: 2. This CDR3 spans 14 amino acids. Per germline, CDR1 LNHDA and CDR2 SQIVND (reference sequence). Here the CDR3 reads CASSPSGGTGELFF. CDR3 nucleotides: TGTGCCAGTAGCCCTAGCGGGGGGACCGGGGAGCTGTTTTTT.

V usage is TRBV7-2 and J usage is TRBJ2-1; no clear D. CDR3 length: 13 residues. V was cut by 0 bases and J by 9 bases, with 9 bases left in between. Germline V gene lookup returns CDR1 SGHTA and CDR2 FQGNSA. CDR3 in amino acids: CASSLARYGEQFF. The CDR3 DNA sequence: TGTGCCAGCAGCTTAGCCCGCTATGGTGAGCAGTTCTTC.

V is TRBV9 and J is TRBJ1-4; D remains ambiguous. The CDR3 is made up of 14 amino acids. The germline CDR1 and CDR2 sequences are SGDLS and YYNGEE. Trimming left V 4 bases short and J 7 bases short, with 14 bases between. CDR3 DNA: TGTGCCAGCAGCTTCATGGGGAGTAGTGAAAAACTGTTTTTT. This translates into CASSFMGSSEKLFF.

This chain uses TRBV11-3 with TRBJ1-2; D gene ambiguous. Between the trimmed V and J ends, which lost 5 bases and 4 bases, there was a span of 11 bases. Germline lookup yields CDR1 SGHNT and CDR2 YENEEA. This CDR3 region has 13 residues. CDR3 DNA sequence: TGTGCCAGCAGCGAGGAGGACGTCTATGGCTACACCTTC. It is translated as CASSEEDVYGYTF.